This T cell receptor (beta chain) was retrieved from a study of CD8+ T cells in alopecia areata. Study-wide context: Treated patients swallowed 5 to 10 mg of oral tofacitinib twice daily. Study findings and constraints: Sequence data from scalp samples additionally include resident alphabeta T cells of normal skin.

Germline CDR1 reads GTSNPN; CDR2 reads SVGIG (reference sequence). V shed 0 bases, J shed 6 bases, and the junction held 8 bases outside the gene matches. The CDR3 runs to 15 residues. Following RNA extraction, reverse transcription yielded cDNA that acted as the sequencing template. The data were produced by immunoSEQ multiplex PCR, yet TCRdb's version contains in-frame clones alone and is incomplete. The data show around 250,000 clones, with around 67% seen just once and more than 0.95% held by the top ten. As regards this clone: Its antigen is not known.

It was from alopecia areata patients that lesional scalp punch biopsies and peripheral blood were collected. The TCR was taken from a human donor with alopecia areata. The material was CD4+ T cells sorted from blood, obtained at week 0. The V gene is TRBV30, the J gene TRBJ2-4; 7 positions match TRBD2. The CDR3 loop is CAWSVRSGVGNIQYF. Written as DNA, the CDR3 is TGTGCCTGGAGTGTAAGAAGCGGGGTAGGAAACATTCAGTACTTC.